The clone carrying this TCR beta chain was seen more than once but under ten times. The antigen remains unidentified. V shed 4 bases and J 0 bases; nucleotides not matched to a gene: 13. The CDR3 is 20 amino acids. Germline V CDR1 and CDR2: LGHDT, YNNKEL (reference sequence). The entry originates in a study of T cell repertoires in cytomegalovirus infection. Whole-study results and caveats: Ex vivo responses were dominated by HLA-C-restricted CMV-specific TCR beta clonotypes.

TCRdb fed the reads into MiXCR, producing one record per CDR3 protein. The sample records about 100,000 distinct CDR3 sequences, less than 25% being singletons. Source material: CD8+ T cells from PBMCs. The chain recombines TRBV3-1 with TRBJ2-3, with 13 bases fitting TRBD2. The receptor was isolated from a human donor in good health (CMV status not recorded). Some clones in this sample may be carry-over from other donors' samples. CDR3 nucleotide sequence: TGTGCCAGCAGCCCAGTACTAGCGGGGGGGGGTATTGGAAGCACAGATACGCAGTATTTT. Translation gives CASSPVLAGGGIGSTDTQYF.